Following are 28 T cell receptor beta chains from one sample sequenced in a study of OX40 agonist ivuxolimab in advanced cancers. This table comes from immunoSEQ multiplex PCR, and its TCRdb copy is limited to in-frame clones, with some not included. Of roughly 70,000 clones in the sample, just over 85% were seen once. Sequencing used CD4+ or CD8+ T cells sorted from blood, obtained in a trial of the OX40 agonist ivuxolimab. The receptors shown here come from an adult with an advanced solid tumor such as melanoma, head and neck, liver or kidney cancer.

The sample holds one count of this clone. The chain employs TRBV5-1 and TRBJ2-6, with 7 bases aligning to TRBD2. This CDR3 has 18 residues. After removal of 1 base from V and 0 bases from J, the junction contained 7 bases not matched to a gene. The germline gives CDR1 SGHRS, CDR2 YFSETQ. This chain's CDR3 is CASSLQRDVRSGANVLTF. Written as DNA, the CDR3 is TGCGCCAGCAGCTTGCAGCGGGACGTACGCTCTGGGGCCAACGTCCTGACTTTC.

The V and J genes are TRBV11-2 and TRBJ2-5; 12 nucleotides agree with TRBD2. Germline-derived CDR1 and CDR2 are SGHAT and FQNNGV. Germline trimming cut 5 bases from V and 5 bases from J; bases unmatched to any gene: 9. The CDR3 totals 16 residues. CDR3 residues: CASSPRLAGVRETQYF. CDR3 nucleotides: TGTGCCAGCAGCCCGAGACTAGCGGGAGTTCGGGAGACCCAGTACTTC.

The genes are TRBV7-3 and TRBJ2-1; 7 nucleotides line up with TRBD2. The CDR3 length is 16 residues. V gave up 6 bases and J gave up 0 bases; unmatched junction bases: 8. In germline, CDR1 is SGHTA, CDR2 FQGTGA. The CDR3 DNA follows: TGTGCCAGCAGTTCAACTGGCGGGAGCTCCTACAATGAGCAGTTCTTC. Its translation: CASSSTGGSSYNEQFF. Combining the CDR3 with reference TRBV7-3 and TRBJ2-1 gives the whole variable domain GAGVSQTPSNKVTEKGKYVELRCDPISGHTALYWYRQSLGQGPEFLIYFQGTGAADDSGLPNDRFFAVRPEGSVSTLKIQRTERGDSAVYLCASSSTGGSSYNEQFFGPGTRLTVL.

In this sample, this clone turned up once. V gene TRBV7-9 combines with J gene TRBJ2-1; D is undetermined. CDR1 SEHNR and CDR2 FQNEAQ come from the germline V gene (reference sequence). V shed 4 bases and J shed 6 bases, with 13 bases lying between them. The CDR3 is made up of 14 amino acids. In DNA form, the CDR3 reads TGTGCCAGCAGCTCCCGGGCTAGATTCAATGAGCAGTTCTTC. Translating it yields CASSSRARFNEQFF.

V usage is TRBV7-8 and J usage is TRBJ2-3; D remains ambiguous. Germline V gene lookup returns CDR1 SGHVS and CDR2 FQNEAQ. V was trimmed by 10 bases and J by 0 bases, leaving 14 bases between them. This CDR3 has 14 residues. The DNA for the CDR3 is TGTGCCACCACCTCCCCCGGCAGCACAGATACGCAGTATTTT. Translation gives CATTSPGSTDTQYF.

V gene TRBV7-9 combines with J gene TRBJ2-2; possible D gene TRBD2, 6 bases. The CDR3 has 15 residues. Germline V lookup: CDR1 SEHNR, CDR2 FQNEAQ (reference sequence). With 0 bases removed from V and 1 base from J, the gap between germline ends came to 6 bases. For the CDR3, the DNA is TGTGCCAGCAGCTTAGCTAGCGGGAACACCGGGGAGCTGTTTTTT. Protein product: CASSLASGNTGELFF.

This clone appeared a single time. The CDR3 sequence is CASSRGTGGSYEQYF. The CDR3 DNA sequence: TGCGCCAGCAGCCGGGGGACAGGGGGCTCCTACGAGCAGTACTTC. The chain couples TRBV4-3 to TRBJ2-7; TRBD1 agrees at 11 bases. V lost 4 bases and J lost 0; bases outside the gene matches: 2. CDR1 is LGHNA and CDR2 is YSLEER in the germline V gene. The CDR3 is 15 residues long.

This chain links TRBV5-4 with TRBJ2-3; either TRBD1 or TRBD2 may supply D (5 bases each). Germline V gene lookup returns CDR1 SGHNT and CDR2 YYREEE (reference sequence). V dropped 0 bases and J dropped 3 bases, with 11 bases sitting between them. This CDR3 comprises 15 residues. The CDR3 loop reads CASSLAGTGTDTQYF. The CDR3 DNA reads as TGTGCCAGCAGCTTGGCAGGGACGGGGACAGATACGCAGTATTTT. Together with reference TRBV5-4 and TRBJ2-3, the CDR3 gives the full variable domain: ETGVTQSPTHLIKTRGQQVTLRCSSQSGHNTVSWYQQALGQGPQFIFQYYREEENGRGNFPPRFSGLQFPNYSSELNVNALELDDSALYLCASSLAGTGTDTQYFGPGTRLTVL.

The chain uses TRBV10-3 and TRBJ2-7; D gene unclear. Germline CDR1 is ENHRY and CDR2 is SYGVKD. The CDR3 covers 11 residues. Trimming left V 3 bases short and J 4 bases short, with 4 bases between. In nucleotides, the CDR3 is TGTGCCATCAGTGAAGGGTACGAGCAGTACTTC. It is translated as CAISEGYEQYF.

The chain recombines TRBV19 with TRBJ1-5; D call uncertain. This CDR3 spans 15 amino acids. Per the germline V gene, CDR1 is LNHDA and CDR2 is SQIVND (reference sequence). Trimming shortened V by 4 bases and J by 1 base, and 11 bases separated the two germline ends. The CDR3 sequence is CASSTPPQSNQPQHF. As DNA, the CDR3 is TGTGCCAGTAGTACACCCCCTCAAAGCAATCAGCCCCAGCATTTT.

V is TRBV7-2 and J is TRBJ2-1, with a tentative D call TRBD2 (7 bases). The CDR3 runs to 14 residues. V lost 8 bases and J lost 10, with 21 bases in between. From germline, CDR1 is SGHTA and CDR2 FQGNSA. The CDR3 is CASAPGALRGEQFF. DNA of the CDR3: TGTGCCAGCGCCCCGGGGGCCCTGCGGGGGGAGCAGTTCTTC.

The chain links TRBV6-4 to TRBJ2-1, with D possibly matching TRBD2 (6 bases). CDR1 and CDR2 from the germline V gene are MRHNA and SNTAGT. The CDR3 extends over 16 amino acids. Trimming removed 6 bases from V and 0 bases from J, with 15 bases in between. The CDR3 loop reads CASSTEAGPSYNEQFF. The CDR3 nucleotides are TGTGCCAGCAGCACCGAAGCGGGCCCCTCCTACAATGAGCAGTTCTTC.

The chain is built from TRBV2 and TRBJ2-1; TRBD2 matches at 10 bases. The CDR3 has 18 residues. Trimming cost V 2 bases and J 9 bases; bases outside gene matches: 16. Germline CDR1 and CDR2: SNHLY and FYNNEI. The CDR3 here is CASSENPIELAGTSEQFF. CDR3 nucleotide sequence: TGTGCCAGCAGTGAAAACCCCATTGAACTAGCGGGAACCTCTGAGCAGTTCTTC.

The rearrangement links TRBV7-9 to TRBJ1-1; a weak D match, TRBD1 (5 bases). V was shortened by 6 bases and J by 4 bases, with 18 bases between the two germline ends. Germline assignment: CDR1 SEHNR and CDR2 FQNEAQ (reference sequence). CDR3 length: 15 residues. The CDR3 bases are TGTGCCAGCAGAAGGGACCCTGGTAAACGCACTGAAGCTTTCTTT. It specifies CASRRDPGKRTEAFF.

For the CDR3, the DNA is TGTGCCAGCAGCTTATACCGACAGGCGATTAATGAAAAACTGTTTTTT. This gives the protein CASSLYRQAINEKLFF. The genes are TRBV7-9 and TRBJ1-4, with D tentatively TRBD1 (6 bases). V was trimmed by 2 bases and J by 4 bases, leaving 14 bases between them. Germline-derived CDR1 and CDR2 are SEHNR and FQNEAQ (reference sequence). The CDR3 length is 16 residues.

The genes are TRBV7-3 and TRBJ2-5, with 8 bases matching TRBD2. The length of the CDR3 is 15 residues. J gave up 1 base and V 5 bases, and 6 bases lay outside the gene matches. The germline V gene encodes CDR1 SGHTA and CDR2 FQGTGA. For the CDR3, the DNA is TGTGCCAGCAGCCAGGGAACTAGCGGCCAAGAGACCCAGTACTTC. Residues: CASSQGTSGQETQYF.

This clone was counted a single time. The V gene is TRBV2, the J gene TRBJ2-5, with D perhaps being TRBD1 or TRBD2 (5 bases each). The CDR3 covers 14 residues. Trimming took off 6 bases at V and 5 bases at J, with 16 bases between the two ends. The germline V gene has CDR1 SNHLY and CDR2 FYNNEI. The CDR3 nucleotides are TGTGCCAGCAGGCTCGGGACGGCACAGGAGACCCAGTACTTC. Translated, it gives CASRLGTAQETQYF.

The rearrangement uses TRBV6-6 and TRBJ2-5; a possible D gene is TRBD2 (6 bases). Per the germline V gene, CDR1 is MNHNY and CDR2 is SVGAGI (reference sequence). This CDR3 contains 13 residues. V lost 6 bases, J lost 1 base, and 9 bases lay in between. The CDR3, as DNA: TGTGCCAGCAGCCCGGGAGCCCAAGAGACCCAGTACTTC. Its translation: CASSPGAQETQYF.

The chain has TRBV6-5 and TRBJ2-3; tentatively, D is TRBD1 (5 bases). V was cut by 0 bases and J by 4 bases, with 8 bases left in between. This CDR3 spans 14 amino acids. From germline, CDR1 is MNHEY and CDR2 SVGAGI. In DNA, the CDR3 is TGTGCCAGCAGTTACTCGACCAGGGCAGATACGCAGTATTTT. It encodes CASSYSTRADTQYF.

In DNA, the CDR3 is TGTGCCAGTAGAAGGAACACTGAAGCTTTCTTT. Protein sequence: CASRRNTEAFF. The gene calls are TRBV6-6 and TRBJ1-1; unclear D gene. Germline CDR1 and CDR2: MNHNY and SVGAGI (reference sequence). This CDR3 contains 11 residues. V lost 9 bases and J 1 base, leaving 6 bases between the germline ends.

V usage is TRBV4-1 and J usage is TRBJ1-6; D remains unclear. The CDR3 is made up of 17 amino acids. Trimming cost V 2 bases and J 5 bases, with 16 bases left between them. The V gene's germline CDR1 is MGHRA and CDR2 YSYEKL. CDR3 loop: CASSQYAGNQDNSPLHF. The DNA of the CDR3 is TGCGCCAGCAGCCAATACGCGGGTAATCAGGATAATTCACCCCTCCACTTT.

The V call is TRBV27, the J call TRBJ2-5; 10 bases map to TRBD1. CDR3 length: 15 amino acids. V shed 1 base and J 1 base; nucleotides not matched to a gene: 0. In germline, CDR1 is MNHEY, CDR2 SMNVEV (reference sequence). The CDR3: CASSLWTGGQETQYF. CDR3 DNA sequence: TGTGCCAGCAGTTTATGGACAGGGGGCCAAGAGACCCAGTACTTC.

V is TRBV12-2 and J is TRBJ1-1; the D segment call TRBD1 is taken from the table without a DNA check. TRBV12-2 is an annotated pseudogene. The CDR3 extends over 15 amino acids. The CDR3 nucleotides are TGTGCAAGTCGCCCCCCACAGCCCCGGTACACTGAAGCTTTCTTT. This sequence encodes CASRPPQPRYTEAFF.

The chain is built from TRBV21-1 and TRBJ2-2; the D call TRBD2 from the table was never checked on the DNA. TRBV21-1 is a documented pseudogene. The CDR3 totals 15 residues. The CDR3 region has the DNA TGTGCCAGCAGCAAACCGCCACGGGGGACCGGGGAGCTGTTTTTT. It specifies CASSKPPRGTGELFF.

The J gene is TRBJ1-4, the V gene TRBV15; possible D gene TRBD1, 5 bases. CDR1 LNHNV and CDR2 YYDKDF come from the germline V gene (reference sequence). The V end lost 3 bases, the J end lost 10 bases, and 15 bases lay between the germline ends. The CDR3 is 14 residues long. The chain's CDR3 is CATSRDTASGKLFF. CDR3 nucleotides: TGTGCCACCAGCAGGGACACTGCTAGCGGAAAACTGTTTTTT.

The chain joins TRBV27 to TRBJ2-7; a possible D gene is TRBD2 (6 bases). The CDR3 runs to 14 residues. CDR1 is MNHEY, CDR2 SMNVEV, per germline (reference sequence). The V gene lost 5 bases and the J gene lost 1 base, with 12 bases spanning the gap. The DNA of the CDR3 is TGTGCCAGCAGTCAGGCCGGGGGATCCTACGAGCAGTACTTC. Its translation: CASSQAGGSYEQYF.

The chain links TRBV30 to TRBJ2-3; 11 positions agree with TRBD2. The CDR3 is 18 residues long. Germline V gene data show CDR1 as GTSNPN and CDR2 as SVGIG (reference sequence). J lost 2 bases, V lost 0 bases, and 10 bases had no gene match. In DNA form, the CDR3 reads TGTGCCTGGAGTGTATCTGTTGTAGCGGGGGGGCTCACAGATACGCAGTATTTT. Its translation is CAWSVSVVAGGLTDTQYF.

This clone was counted a single time. This sequence joins TRBV28 and TRBJ1-2, with D uncertain. The germline gives CDR1 MDHEN, CDR2 SYDVKM. V lost 4 bases, J lost 11 bases, and 11 bases lay in between. This CDR3 comprises 11 residues. CDR3: CASSSDLGYTF. The CDR3 nucleotides are TGTGCCAGCAGTTCGGACCTGGGGTACACCTTC.